A single sample is the source of the 12 T cell receptor beta chains below, sequenced in a study of shared clonotypes between healthy human individuals. Assay used: immunoSEQ multiplex PCR; TCRdb lists only in-frame clones, some missing. Of 950,000 to 1,100,000 clones detected, around 75% appear once; the ten largest clones hold roughly 1.5%. Sequencing was done on a sample of memory CD4+ T cells sorted from blood. Subset reported: CD45RA-negative fraction. The receptors stem from a man aged 18 to 29 in good health.

This sequence joins TRBV10-1 and TRBJ2-1, with 8 positions matching TRBD2. This CDR3 spans 16 amino acids. V trimming: 2 bases; J trimming: 8 bases; junction bases outside the gene matches: 11. Germline V gives CDR1 WNHNN, CDR2 SYGVQD (reference sequence). The CDR3 DNA is TGCGCCAGCAGTGAGGGGACTAGGGTCTCTAGTGATGAGCAGTTCTTC. Its protein product is CASSEGTRVSSDEQFF.

The chain carries TRBV6-5 and TRBJ1-2; TRBD1 is a possible D gene (5 bases). The V gene lost 4 bases and the J gene lost 4 bases, with 13 bases spanning the gap. Per the germline V gene, CDR1 is MNHEY and CDR2 is SVGAGI. The CDR3 runs 14 residues. The CDR3, as DNA: TGTGCCAGCAGTTCAGGGTACGCTCGCTATGGCTACACCTTC. It encodes CASSSGYARYGYTF.

This chain joins TRBV10-3 and TRBJ1-5; 7 nucleotides agree with TRBD1. The V gene end was trimmed by 6 bases and the J gene end by 4 bases; junction bases not matched to a gene: 9. From germline, CDR1 is ENHRY and CDR2 SYGVKD. CDR3 size: 15 residues. CDR3 sequence (DNA): TGTGCCATCAGCGAGGGACAGCGATCTAATCAGCCCCAGCATTTT. Translated, it gives CAISEGQRSNQPQHF.

This clone was counted only a few times. The chain couples TRBV29-1 to TRBJ2-1; D tentatively reads TRBD1 or TRBD2 (5 bases each). The ends were cut back, 6 bases at V and 10 bases at J, with 7 bases in the middle. There are 9 residues in the CDR3. CDR1 and CDR2 (germline): SQVTM, ANQGSEA. This CDR3 is CSVGTEQFF. The CDR3 DNA reads as TGCAGCGTGGGGACGGAGCAGTTCTTC.

The rearrangement joins TRBV2 to TRBJ2-3, with D perhaps matching TRBD2 (5 bases). This CDR3 region has 13 residues. The V gene lost 7 bases and the J gene lost 8 bases, with 16 bases spanning the gap. Germline-derived CDR1 and CDR2 are SNHLY and FYNNEI. CDR3 in DNA: TGTGCCAGCAATAGTAATAGCGAATCTACGCAGTATTTT. Amino acid sequence: CASNSNSESTQYF. The whole variable domain, filled in from reference TRBV2 and TRBJ2-3, reads EPEVTQTPSHQVTQMGQEVILRCVPISNHLYFYWYRQILGQKVEFLVSFYNNEISEKSEIFDDQFSVERPDGSNFTLKIRSTKLEDSAMYFCASNSNSESTQYFGPGTRLTVL.

As DNA, the CDR3 is TGTGCCAGCTCACTCCCGAATTCACCCCTCCACTTT. This encodes CASSLPNSPLHF. The rearrangement joins TRBV18 to TRBJ1-6; D ambiguous. The CDR3 runs to 12 residues. V was cut by 4 bases and J by 7 bases, with 5 bases left in between. The germline V gene has CDR1 KGHSH and CDR2 LQKENI.

The V call is TRBV2, the J call TRBJ1-2; TRBD1 matches 12 bases. Germline loops: CDR1 SNHLY, CDR2 FYNNEI. Trimming cost V 6 bases and J 8 bases; bases outside gene matches: 16. CDR3 length: 17 amino acids. In nucleotides, the CDR3 is TGTGCCAGCAGCTGGAGGGGATCGGGACAGGGGGCCGAGGGCTACACCTTC. Its translation is CASSWRGSGQGAEGYTF. The variable domain in full, with the rest retrieved from reference TRBV2 and TRBJ1-2, is EPEVTQTPSHQVTQMGQEVILRCVPISNHLYFYWYRQILGQKVEFLVSFYNNEISEKSEIFDDQFSVERPDGSNFTLKIRSTKLEDSAMYFCASSWRGSGQGAEGYTFGSGTRLTVV.

The chain uses TRBV19 and TRBJ1-3, with 10 nucleotides matching TRBD1. Germline CDR1 and CDR2: LNHDA and SQIVND (reference sequence). The J segment lost 7 bases and the V segment lost 11 bases, leaving 14 bases of the junction unmatched. There are 15 residues in the CDR3. Here the CDR3 reads CAATGSGTGVNTIYF. DNA for the CDR3: TGTGCCGCCACTGGGAGCGGGACAGGGGTGAACACCATATATTTT.

This chain joins TRBV27 and TRBJ1-6; TRBD1 might be the D (6 bases). The CDR3 length is 17 residues. V gave up 0 bases and J gave up 1 base, with 10 bases separating them. The germline CDR1 and CDR2 sequences are MNHEY and SMNVEV (reference sequence). In DNA, the CDR3 is TGTGCCAGCAGTTTATCATGGGGGGCGTCCTATAATTCACCCCTCCACTTT. It encodes CASSLSWGASYNSPLHF.

This clone was found once. This chain connects TRBV27 to TRBJ2-1; possibly TRBD2 for D (6 bases). V was trimmed by 7 bases and J by 0 bases, leaving 16 bases between them. There are 16 residues in the CDR3. Germline V gives CDR1 MNHEY, CDR2 SMNVEV (reference sequence). The CDR3 sequence: CASKKLAVSSYNEQFF. The CDR3 DNA sequence: TGTGCCAGCAAAAAACTAGCTGTGAGCTCCTACAATGAGCAGTTCTTC.

The chain carries TRBV5-6 and TRBJ2-7; 13 bases are a match to TRBD2. The length of the CDR3 is 17 residues. With V trimmed by 1 base and J by 7 bases, 11 bases remained unmatched. Looked up from germline, CDR1 is SGHDT and CDR2 is YYEEEE. This CDR3 is CASSLSTSGGAFQEQYF. The CDR3 region has the DNA TGTGCCAGCAGCTTGAGCACTAGCGGGGGGGCCTTCCAGGAGCAGTACTTC.

This sequence joins TRBV9 and TRBJ1-1; D is unresolved. The CDR3 totals 15 residues. V shed 4 bases and J shed 4 bases, with 17 bases lying between them. Germline loops: CDR1 SGDLS, CDR2 YYNGEE. The CDR3 nucleotides read TGTGCCAGCAGCCCCAGAGCGGGTTCGAGCACTGAAGCTTTCTTT. Translation: CASSPRAGSSTEAFF.